The source of this T cell receptor (beta chain) is a study of cytomegalovirus exposure and HLA in healthy donors. Study results and limitations: Most TCR sequences were rare, but some public TCRs occurred in many donors.

CDR1 and CDR2 (germline): SGHRS, YFSETQ. V dropped 0 bases and J dropped 5; count of bases not matched to a gene: 6. CDR3 length: 15 residues. About this clone itself: The target antigen is unknown.

The table came from immunoSEQ multiplex PCR; TCRdb's copy has only in-frame clones and leaves some out. The sample contains roughly 100,000 clones, over 85% of which appear only once. The chain is built from TRBV5-1 and TRBJ2-3; TRBD2 matches at 7 bases. Sequencing input: PBMCs. The receptor was isolated from a woman aged 18-29 years in good health and CMV-seronegative. CDR3 region: CASSLVAGVRDTQYF. CDR3 nucleotide sequence: TGCGCCAGCAGCTTGGTCGCGGGAGTTAGAGATACGCAGTATTTT.